One sample yielded the 23 T cell receptor beta chains listed below, sequenced in a study of OX40 agonist ivuxolimab in advanced cancers. TCRdb keeps only in-frame clones here, not all; method: immunoSEQ multiplex PCR. The sample yields tens of thousands of clones, 91% seen once. Sequencing used CD4+ or CD8+ T cells sorted from blood, obtained in a trial of the OX40 agonist ivuxolimab. These receptors originate from an adult with an advanced solid tumor such as melanoma, head and neck, liver or kidney cancer.

The V and J genes are TRBV5-8 and TRBJ1-2; D call uncertain. Trimming shortened V by 2 bases and J by 7 bases, and 3 bases separated the two germline ends. The CDR3 extends over 10 amino acids. Germline-derived CDR1 and CDR2 are SGHTS and YDEGEE. CDR3 coding DNA: TGTGCCAGCAGCTTTTCTGGCTACACCTTC. This codes for CASSFSGYTF.

The chain joins TRBV28 to TRBJ2-5; 7 nucleotides line up with TRBD1. The CDR3 is 15 amino acids. The germline V gene has CDR1 MDHEN and CDR2 SYDVKM. Trimming at V came to 6 bases and at J to 2 bases, leaving 9 bases not matched to a gene. CDR3 region: CASRITGTVQETQYF. DNA for the CDR3: TGTGCCAGCAGAATAACGGGGACAGTTCAAGAGACCCAGTACTTC.

This chain joins TRBV18 and TRBJ1-5, with TRBD1 matching over 7 bases. CDR1 KGHSH and CDR2 LQKENI come from the germline V gene. The CDR3 extends over 15 amino acids. The J segment lost 7 bases and the V segment lost 3 bases, leaving 9 bases of the junction unmatched. This CDR3 is CASSPTTGAGQPQHF. CDR3 coding DNA: TGTGCCAGCTCACCTACAACAGGGGCGGGGCAGCCCCAGCATTTT. Complete variable domain (other parts from reference TRBV18 and TRBJ1-5): NAGVMQNPRHLVRRRGQEARLRCSPMKGHSHVYWYRQLPEEGLKFMVYLQKENIIDESGMPKERFSAEFPKEGPSILRIQQVVRGDSAAYFCASSPTTGAGQPQHFGDGTRLSIL.

The chain uses TRBV18 and TRBJ2-1; 14 nucleotides agree with TRBD2. From germline, CDR1 is KGHSH and CDR2 LQKENI. This CDR3 has 15 amino acids. Trimming at V came to 3 bases and at J to 10 bases, leaving 5 bases not matched to a gene. CDR3 amino acids: CASSPAGLAGEEQFF. CDR3 nucleotide sequence: TGTGCCAGCTCACCTGCGGGACTAGCGGGAGAAGAGCAGTTCTTC.

The CDR3 DNA follows: TGTGCCAGTAGTATTCCGGGGAGTGGTCAGCCCCAGCATTTT. Amino acids: CASSIPGSGQPQHF. The rearrangement links TRBV19 to TRBJ1-5; no clear D gene. V gave up 3 bases and J gave up 6 bases, with 12 bases separating them. This CDR3 has 14 residues. Germline lookup yields CDR1 LNHDA and CDR2 SQIVND (reference sequence).

This clone was seen more than once but under ten times. This sequence joins TRBV4-2 and TRBJ2-7, with D tentatively TRBD1 or TRBD2 (5 bases each). CDR3 length: 16 amino acids. Germline CDR1 LGHNA, CDR2 YNFKEQ. V lost 0 bases and J 2 bases, leaving 14 bases between the germline ends. The CDR3 DNA reads as TGTGCCAGCAGCCAAGATTTGGGGCTAGCCGCCTACGAGCAGTACTTC. Translation gives CASSQDLGLAAYEQYF.

The chain employs TRBV6-6 and TRBJ1-2; 8 bases align to TRBD1. The V gene end was trimmed by 6 bases and the J gene end by 7 bases; junction bases not matched to a gene: 7. The CDR3 totals 13 residues. Germline values: CDR1 MNHNY, CDR2 SVGAGI (reference sequence). The CDR3 region is CASRSQGAGGYTF. As DNA, the CDR3 is TGTGCCAGCAGGTCGCAGGGGGCTGGTGGCTACACCTTC.

DNA of the CDR3: TGTGCCAGCAGCTTATCGCCAGGACCCTACGAGCAGTACTTC. The encoded protein is CASSLSPGPYEQYF. The J gene is TRBJ2-7, the V gene TRBV7-8; D uncertain. The germline CDR1 and CDR2 sequences are SGHVS and FQNEAQ. This CDR3 comprises 14 residues. V was clipped by 2 bases and J by 2 bases, with 10 bases between them. Based on the CDR3 plus reference TRBV7-8 and TRBJ2-7, the full variable domain is GAGVSQSPRYKVAKRGQDVALRCDPISGHVSLFWYQQALGQGPEFLTYFQNEAQLDKSGLPSDRFFAERPEGSVSTLKIQRTQQEDSAVYLCASSLSPGPYEQYFGPGTRLTVT.

This chain uses TRBV7-9 with TRBJ2-3, with 11 bases that match TRBD2. Germline CDR1 SEHNR, CDR2 FQNEAQ (reference sequence). This CDR3 contains 16 residues. V trimming: 6 bases; J trimming: 2 bases; junction bases outside the gene matches: 7. DNA of the CDR3: TGTGCCAGCAGTTCGGGACTAGCGGAAAACACAGATACGCAGTATTTT. It codes for CASSSGLAENTDTQYF.

The chain combines TRBV5-1 with TRBJ2-2, with 8 positions matching TRBD2. V trimming: 2 bases; J trimming: 4 bases; junction bases outside the gene matches: 7. Germline CDR1 SGHRS, CDR2 YFSETQ. CDR3 size: 16 residues. CDR3: CASSFGAGAGTGELFF. The DNA for the CDR3 is TGCGCCAGCAGCTTCGGAGCGGGAGCCGGCACCGGGGAGCTGTTTTTT.

This clone has only one observation. The gene calls are TRBV19 and TRBJ2-5; TRBD1 aligns across 8 bases. The CDR3 extends over 16 amino acids. Looked up from germline, CDR1 is LNHDA and CDR2 is SQIVND (reference sequence). V gave up 7 bases and J gave up 3 bases; unmatched junction bases: 13. CDR3 sequence (DNA): TGTGCCAGTACCCTCTCCGCCACAGGGGGGAAAGAGACCCAGTACTTC. Its protein product is CASTLSATGGKETQYF.

The CDR3 region is CASSLLAGTANTGELFF. DNA of the CDR3: TGCGCCAGCAGCTTGCTAGCGGGAACCGCGAACACCGGGGAGCTGTTTTTT. This rearrangement joins TRBV5-1 to TRBJ2-2, with 9 bases lining up with TRBD2. Germline V lookup: CDR1 SGHRS, CDR2 YFSETQ. This CDR3 spans 17 amino acids. V shed 1 base, J shed 0 bases, and the junction held 4 bases outside the gene matches. The whole variable domain, remainder taken from reference TRBV5-1 and TRBJ2-2, is KAGVTQTPRYLIKTRGQQVTLSCSPISGHRSVSWYQQTPGQGLQFLFEYFSETQRNKGNFPGRFSGRQFSNSRSEMNVSTLELGDSALYLCASSLLAGTANTGELFFGEGSRLTVL.

The chain carries TRBV6-5 and TRBJ2-5; possibly TRBD2 for D (5 bases). V lost 0 bases to trimming and J lost 5 bases, with 16 bases between them. Germline CDR1 is MNHEY and CDR2 is SVGAGI. CDR3 length: 16 amino acids. The DNA for the CDR3 is TGTGCCAGCAGTTACTCCCTCGGGCGCCGAGGGGAGACCCAGTACTTC. Its translation: CASSYSLGRRGETQYF.

The rearrangement uses TRBV19 and TRBJ1-1; weak D call: TRBD1 (6 bases). Germline V gene sequence: CDR1 LNHDA, CDR2 SQIVND (reference sequence). The V end was cut by 7 bases, the J end by 5 bases, with 17 bases between. This CDR3 has 14 amino acids. DNA for the CDR3: TGTGCCAGTAAATGGGACACGGGGGGGACTGAAGCTTTCTTT. This codes for CASKWDTGGTEAFF. Looking up the rest from reference TRBV19 and TRBJ1-1 gives the full variable domain: DGGITQSPKYLFRKEGQNVTLSCEQNLNHDAMYWYRQDPGQGLRLIYYSQIVNDFQKGDIAEGYSVSREKKESFPLTVTSAQKNPTAFYLCASKWDTGGTEAFFGQGTRLTVV.

The chain employs TRBV6-1 and TRBJ1-5; tentative D call: TRBD1 (5 bases). With 5 bases removed from V and 5 bases from J, the gap between germline ends came to 13 bases. Germline V gene data show CDR1 as MNHNS and CDR2 as SASEGT. The CDR3 contains 14 residues. The CDR3 nucleotides read TGTGCCAGCAGTACCGTCGACAGCTATCAGCCCCAGCATTTT. Translating gives CASSTVDSYQPQHF.

This clone was seen just once. V usage is TRBV28 and J usage is TRBJ1-2; maybe TRBD1 (6 bases). CDR3 length: 13 amino acids. The germline gives CDR1 MDHEN, CDR2 SYDVKM. Trimming shortened V by 6 bases and J by 8 bases, and 16 bases separated the two germline ends. The DNA for the CDR3 is TGTGCCAGCAGGTTACAGGGTTTGAAGGGCTACACCTTC. The encoded protein is CASRLQGLKGYTF.

In this sample, this clone turned up once. The V gene is TRBV18, the J gene TRBJ2-5; the D gene is possibly TRBD1 (5 bases). The V gene's germline CDR1 is KGHSH and CDR2 LQKENI. This CDR3 spans 14 amino acids. The V end was cut by 4 bases, the J end by 5 bases, with 14 bases between. CDR3 sequence (DNA): TGTGCCAGCTCACGGACATCCAGACTTGAGACCCAGTACTTC. Encoded protein: CASSRTSRLETQYF.

The chain recombines TRBV30 with TRBJ1-5; no reliable D call. Germline V gene data show CDR1 as GTSNPN and CDR2 as SVGIG (reference sequence). The CDR3 contains 13 residues. Trimming left V 2 bases short and J 6 bases short, with 11 bases between. The CDR3: CAWSPSFTQPQHF. The CDR3 nucleotides are TGTGCCTGGAGTCCTTCTTTCACTCAGCCCCAGCATTTT.

To note about this clone: At one end, the junction sequence differs from germline, possibly due to a read error. This chain uses TRBV7-7 with TRBJ2-7, with 7 bases identical to TRBD1. This CDR3 spans 14 amino acids. Germline CDR1 and CDR2: SSHAT and FNYEAQ (reference sequence). CDR3 residues: CASSLRQGQYEQYF. The DNA for the CDR3 is TGTGCTAGCAGCTTAAGGCAGGGACAGTACGAGCAGTACTTC.

The chain is built from TRBV10-1 and TRBJ2-3; 8 bases are a match to TRBD2. The CDR3 spans 15 residues. From germline, CDR1 is WNHNN and CDR2 SYGVQD (reference sequence). J lost 4 bases, V lost 2 bases, and 5 bases had no gene match. CDR3 bases: TGCGCCAGCAGTGAGAATAGCGGGAATGCAGATACGCAGTATTTT. This sequence encodes CASSENSGNADTQYF.

CDR3 DNA: TGTGCCAGCAGCTCCGGGAGCCCCGGGGAGCTGTTTTTT. Its protein is CASSSGSPGELFF. The chain recombines TRBV7-3 with TRBJ2-2; D is possibly TRBD2 (6 bases). Trimming stripped 4 bases from V and 6 bases from J, with 9 bases between. The CDR3 has 13 amino acids. Germline V gene data show CDR1 as SGHTA and CDR2 as FQGTGA.

The chain has TRBV18 and TRBJ2-1; D might be TRBD2 (6 bases). Germline-derived CDR1 and CDR2 are KGHSH and LQKENI. Deletions cut 3 bases from V and 7 bases from J, with 10 bases between. This CDR3 is built from 13 residues. CDR3 region: CASSPPAGNEQFF. The CDR3 DNA sequence: TGTGCCAGCTCACCTCCCGCGGGGAATGAGCAGTTCTTC.

This clone has just a few counts. The V gene is TRBV4-3, the J gene TRBJ2-7, with TRBD2 matching over 7 bases. From germline, CDR1 is LGHNA and CDR2 YSLEER. The junction had 9 bases not matched to a gene; V was cut back by 4 bases and J by 6 bases. The CDR3 runs 14 residues. The CDR3 loop reads CASSPLHGGSEQYF. CDR3 nucleotide sequence: TGCGCCAGCAGCCCTCTACACGGCGGGAGCGAGCAGTACTTC.